The 26 T cell receptor beta chains listed next were all sequenced from one sample in a study of blood T cell repertoires in COVID-19. The method was immunoSEQ multiplex PCR; TCRdb's version includes in-frame clones alone and lacks a portion of them. The sample lists about 160,000 clones; 60% to 85% were seen once. Sequencing was performed on peripheral blood. Every receptor here comes from a man aged 60 to 75 with acute or convalescent COVID-19.

This clone was seen once. The J gene is TRBJ1-1, the V gene TRBV7-9; D possibly corresponds to TRBD1 (5 bases). The CDR3 covers 14 residues. V dropped 5 bases and J dropped 1 base, with 11 bases sitting between them. CDR1 is SEHNR, CDR2 FQNEAQ, per germline (reference sequence). In DNA, the CDR3 is TGTGCCAGCAGCCCTGGACACCAGAACACTGAAGCTTTCTTT. It encodes CASSPGHQNTEAFF. The complete variable domain, with remaining parts taken from reference TRBV7-9 and TRBJ1-1, reads DTGVSQNPRHKITKRGQNVTFRCDPISEHNRLYWYRQTLGQGPEFLTYFQNEAQLEKSRLLSDRFSAERPKGSFSTLEIQRTEQGDSAMYLCASSPGHQNTEAFFGQGTRLTVV.

This clone was found a few times. The chain couples TRBV3-1 (or the pseudogene TRBV3-2) to TRBJ1-2; possibly TRBD1 for D (6 bases). Germline CDR1 and CDR2: LGHDT and YNNKEL (reference sequence). There are 17 residues in the CDR3. Deletions cut 2 bases from V and 2 bases from J, with 18 bases between. The CDR3 coding sequence is TGTGCCAGCAGCCAACCGTCAATCAGGGGTCCGAACTATGGCTACACCTTC. Translated: CASSQPSIRGPNYGYTF.

J is TRBJ1-3 and V is TRBV5-6, with 7 bases matching TRBD1. The germline V gene encodes CDR1 SGHDT and CDR2 YYEEEE. J lost 3 bases, V lost 4 bases, and 4 bases had no gene match. This CDR3 is 14 amino acids long. This CDR3 is CASSGTGVGNTIYF. In DNA, the CDR3 is TGTGCCAGCAGCGGCACAGGGGTTGGAAACACCATATATTTT. Variable domain in full (rest from reference TRBV5-6 and TRBJ1-3): DAGVTQSPTHLIKTRGQQVTLRCSPKSGHDTVSWYQQALGQGPQFIFQYYEEEERQRGNFPDRFSGHQFPNYSSELNVNALLLGDSALYLCASSGTGVGNTIYFGEGSWLTVV.

This chain joins TRBV29-1 and TRBJ2-1; 9 nucleotides align to TRBD1. The CDR3 contains 15 residues. Germline V gene sequence: CDR1 SQVTM, CDR2 ANQGSEA. The trim removed 4 bases at V and 4 bases at J, leaving 8 bases unmatched. The CDR3 sequence is CSVAPRDREYNEQFF. As DNA, the CDR3 is TGCAGCGTTGCCCCCCGGGACAGGGAATACAATGAGCAGTTCTTC.

The chain joins TRBV6-5 to TRBJ2-7, with 7 bases matching TRBD1. In germline, CDR1 is MNHEY, CDR2 SVGAGI. This CDR3 is 14 amino acids long. V gave up 5 bases and J gave up 3 bases; unmatched junction bases: 7. The CDR3, as DNA: TGTGCCAGCAGTCGTACGACAGGGCTCTACGAGCAGTACTTC. Protein sequence: CASSRTTGLYEQYF.

This clone was counted at least ten times. The chain couples TRBV6-5 to TRBJ1-2, with 11 bases matching TRBD1. V was clipped by 5 bases and J by 8 bases; unmatched bases: 4. The CDR3 totals 13 residues. The germline gives CDR1 MNHEY, CDR2 SVGAGI. Here the CDR3 reads CASSQGQGVGYTF. The CDR3 coding sequence is TGTGCCAGCAGTCAGGGACAGGGGGTCGGCTACACCTTC.

CDR3 bases: TGTGCCTGTCAAGAGGCCTATGGCTACACCTTC. It translates to CACQEAYGYTF. The V gene is TRBV30, the J gene TRBJ1-2, with no clear D. Germline CDR1 and CDR2: GTSNPN and SVGIG (reference sequence). The germline V and J ends were trimmed by 6 bases and 4 bases, with 9 bases remaining between them. The CDR3 length is 11 residues.

CDR3 residues: CASSGYPGTGGAVFVNVGNSPLHF. The CDR3 bases are TGTGCCAGTAGTGGGTATCCCGGGACAGGGGGAGCCGTGTTTGTCAATGTGGGAAATTCACCCCTCCACTTT. The chain uses TRBV19 and TRBJ1-6, with 11 bases that match TRBD1. The V gene end was trimmed by 5 bases and the J gene end by 7 bases; junction bases not matched to a gene: 31. The CDR3 runs 24 residues. Germline CDR1 is LNHDA and CDR2 is SQIVND (reference sequence).

The rearrangement uses TRBV14 and TRBJ2-3; 7 bases match TRBD2. The germline V gene encodes CDR1 SGHDN and CDR2 FVKESK. The CDR3 has 17 residues. V shed 4 bases, J shed 2 bases, and the junction held 12 bases outside the gene matches. The CDR3: CASSLALSGSPTDTQYF. The CDR3 DNA reads TGTGCCAGCAGCCTAGCGCTTAGCGGGTCTCCCACAGATACGCAGTATTTT.

The V and J genes are TRBV7-9 and TRBJ1-1, with D possibly matching TRBD1 (5 bases). V lost 1 base and J 5 bases, leaving 11 bases between the germline ends. The CDR3 extends over 14 amino acids. The germline gives CDR1 SEHNR, CDR2 FQNEAQ (reference sequence). CDR3 protein: CASSLGAGRTEAFF. For the CDR3, the DNA is TGTGCCAGCAGCTTAGGCGCAGGGAGGACTGAAGCTTTCTTT.

The chain is built from TRBV9 and TRBJ1-2, with D perhaps matching TRBD1 (5 bases). Between the trimmed V and J ends, which lost 2 bases and 0 bases, there was a span of 14 bases. Germline-derived CDR1 and CDR2 are SGDLS and YYNGEE. The CDR3 covers 16 residues. The CDR3: CASSVSTVVSNYGYTF. CDR3 bases: TGTGCCAGCAGCGTTTCGACAGTTGTCTCTAACTATGGCTACACCTTC.

The chain joins TRBV5-6 to TRBJ2-1, with 10 bases that match TRBD1. V was clipped by 7 bases and J by 5 bases; unmatched bases: 6. The CDR3 consists of 14 residues. Germline values: CDR1 SGHDT, CDR2 YYEEEE. CDR3 sequence reads: CASQGQGSHNEQFF. The CDR3 DNA follows: TGTGCCAGCCAGGGACAGGGGAGCCACAATGAGCAGTTCTTC.

V usage is TRBV3-1 (or the pseudogene TRBV3-2) and J usage is TRBJ2-4, with 7 bases identical to TRBD2. Trimming at V came to 3 bases and at J to 0 bases, leaving 8 bases not matched to a gene. The CDR3 length is 17 residues. Germline loops: CDR1 LGHDT, CDR2 YNNKEL (reference sequence). CDR3 DNA: TGTGCCAGCAGCCAGGCTCCCGGGGAGGGAGCCAAAAACATTCAGTACTTC. This gives the protein CASSQAPGEGAKNIQYF.

A few counts support this clone. The rearrangement links TRBV27 to TRBJ2-7; D remains ambiguous. Germline CDR1 and CDR2: MNHEY and SMNVEV (reference sequence). There are 13 residues in the CDR3. V gave up 4 bases and J gave up 4 bases, with 11 bases separating them. The CDR3 DNA reads as TGTGCCAGCAGTTCAGACACCGCATACGAGCAGTACTTC. It codes for CASSSDTAYEQYF.

V and J are TRBV5-4 and TRBJ2-1; no firm D call. Germline V gives CDR1 SGHNT, CDR2 YYREEE (reference sequence). The CDR3 consists of 14 residues. V was pared by 1 base and J by 5 bases, with 10 bases between. The chain's CDR3 is CASSLKRSDNEQFF. In nucleotides, the CDR3 is TGTGCCAGCAGCTTGAAACGCAGCGACAATGAGCAGTTCTTC.

The chain uses TRBV5-1 and TRBJ1-1; maybe TRBD1 (5 bases). Germline assignment: CDR1 SGHRS and CDR2 YFSETQ. The V gene lost 1 base and the J gene lost 5 bases, with 15 bases spanning the gap. The CDR3 consists of 15 residues. This CDR3 is CASSLIGARGTEAFF. CDR3 DNA sequence: TGCGCCAGCAGCTTGATAGGGGCGCGGGGGACTGAAGCTTTCTTT.

This rearrangement joins TRBV6-5 to TRBJ2-2; D not certain. The CDR3 loop spans 11 amino acids. V was pared by 6 bases and J by 7 bases, with 6 bases between. In germline, CDR1 is MNHEY, CDR2 SVGAGI. The chain's CDR3 is CASRVGGELFF. The CDR3 DNA follows: TGTGCCAGCAGAGTCGGCGGGGAGCTGTTTTTT.

The chain joins TRBV24-1 to TRBJ2-7, with 10 positions matching TRBD1. This CDR3 is built from 14 residues. CDR1 and CDR2 from the germline V gene are KGHDR and SFDVKD. J was trimmed by 6 bases and V by 0 bases; bases with no gene match: 1. The CDR3, as DNA: TGTGCCACCAGTGATTTGCGGACAGGGGGCGAGCAGTACTTC. This translates into CATSDLRTGGEQYF.

This clone was observed once. V usage is TRBV4-3 and J usage is TRBJ2-2, with 10 positions matching TRBD1. Germline CDR1 LGHNA, CDR2 YSLEER. CDR3 length: 16 residues. J lost 5 bases, V lost 3 bases, and 6 bases had no gene match. This CDR3 is CASSHLWTGGTGELFF. In DNA form, the CDR3 reads TGCGCCAGCAGCCACCTTTGGACAGGGGGGACCGGGGAGCTGTTTTTT.

This clone was counted a few times. This sequence joins TRBV5-5 and TRBJ2-7, with D possibly TRBD1 on 5 matching bases. Germline V CDR1 and CDR2: SGHKS, YYEKEE (reference sequence). V lost 4 bases and J 3 bases, leaving 14 bases between the germline ends. The CDR3 contains 14 residues. CDR3 coding DNA: TGTGCCAGCAGCCGGATGCAGGGCGACTACGAGCAGTACTTC. Its protein product is CASSRMQGDYEQYF.

The sample holds one count of this clone. The rearrangement links TRBV11-3 to TRBJ1-1; D may be TRBD1 (5 bases). V was shortened by 6 bases and J by 1 base, with 9 bases between the two germline ends. Germline V gene lookup returns CDR1 SGHNT and CDR2 YENEEA. The CDR3 is made up of 13 amino acids. The CDR3 DNA reads TGTGCCAGCAGGTTGACAGAGAACACTGAAGCTTTCTTT. Protein sequence: CASRLTENTEAFF.

The V and J genes are TRBV11-2 and TRBJ2-1, with 7 bases matching TRBD1. Germline-derived CDR1 and CDR2 are SGHAT and FQNNGV. The CDR3 is made up of 15 amino acids. V lost 6 bases to trimming and J lost 4 bases; unmatched junction nucleotides: 9. As DNA, the CDR3 is TGTGCCAGCAGTAAAGACAGGGTTAGGTACAATGAGCAGTTCTTC. Its protein is CASSKDRVRYNEQFF.

V usage is TRBV9 and J usage is TRBJ2-5; a possible D gene is TRBD2 (7 bases). The germline V gene has CDR1 SGDLS and CDR2 YYNGEE. The CDR3 sequence is 17 residues long. Trimming took 7 bases from V and 5 from J, leaving 27 bases between them. Here the CDR3 reads CASSGGRRGYNGETQYF. For the CDR3, the DNA is TGTGCCAGCTCCGGGGGGCGGCGGGGGTACAATGGCGAGACCCAGTACTTC.

CDR3: CASSYSGQGLNTEAFF. Here the CDR3 DNA reads TGTGCCAGCAGTTATTCGGGACAGGGGTTGAACACTGAAGCTTTCTTT. This chain joins TRBV6-5 and TRBJ1-1; TRBD1 matches 10 bases. This CDR3 is built from 16 residues. From germline, CDR1 is MNHEY and CDR2 SVGAGI. Germline trimming cut 3 bases from V and 0 bases from J; bases unmatched to any gene: 4.

The V call is TRBV12-5, the J call TRBJ2-1; D not resolved. The CDR3 extends over 10 amino acids. Germline-derived CDR1 and CDR2 are LGHNT and FRNRAP. The CDR3 reads CARSLCEQFF. CDR3 DNA sequence: TGTGCGAGAAGCCTTTGTGAGCAGTTCTTC.

The chain has TRBV5-1 and TRBJ2-7; 8 positions agree with TRBD1. With 0 bases clipped from V and 2 bases from J, the junction kept 7 bases outside the gene matches. This CDR3 region has 16 residues. Germline loops: CDR1 SGHRS, CDR2 YFSETQ. The CDR3 DNA reads as TGCGCCAGCAGCTTGGGATCAGGGGGCGCGCCCTACGAGCAGTACTTC. It specifies CASSLGSGGAPYEQYF.